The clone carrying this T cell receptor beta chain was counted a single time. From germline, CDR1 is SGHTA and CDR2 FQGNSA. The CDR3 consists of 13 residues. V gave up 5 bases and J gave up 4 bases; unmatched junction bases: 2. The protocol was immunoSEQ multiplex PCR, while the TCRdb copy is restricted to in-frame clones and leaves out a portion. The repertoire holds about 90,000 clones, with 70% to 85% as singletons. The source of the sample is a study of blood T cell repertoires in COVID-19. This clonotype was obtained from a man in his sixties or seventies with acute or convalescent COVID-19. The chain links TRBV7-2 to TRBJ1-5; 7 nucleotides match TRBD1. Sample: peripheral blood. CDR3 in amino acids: CASSDRVNQPQHF. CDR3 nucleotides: TGTGCCAGCAGCGACAGGGTTAATCAGCCCCAGCATTTT. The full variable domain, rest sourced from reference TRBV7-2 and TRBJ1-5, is GAGVSQSPSNKVTEKGKDVELRCDPISGHTALYWYRQSLGQGLEFLIYFQGNSAPDKSGLPSDRFSAERTGGSVSTLTIQRTQQEDSAVYLCASSDRVNQPQHFGDGTRLSIL.